Described below is a single TCR beta chain sequence and its context. Its antigen is not identified. In the source study's methods: ImmunoSEQ output lacked quality scores and full-length reads, limiting matched filtering. Profiled with immunoSEQ multiplex PCR; TCRdb holds only in-frame clones, not every one. The V and J calls and the clone size are those of that table, but D and trimming were determined from the DNA. The sample lists 2 million to 2.5 million clones, 93% occurring once. V was cut by 0 bases and J by 4 bases, with 14 bases left in between. Germline V CDR1 and CDR2: SGHRS, YFSETQ. The CDR3 covers 16 residues. The entry originates in a study of shared clonotypes between healthy human individuals. Points from the study as a whole: The study generally estimated greater richness for naive than memory subsets. Clonotype sharing among donors likely depends on sequencing depth. For sorted subsets, rarefaction showed incomplete sequencing despite large depth.

This chain uses TRBV5-1 with TRBJ2-1, with D possibly matching TRBD1 (6 bases). Sequencing was performed on naive CD4+ T cells from PBMCs. Regarding subset: CD45RA+ positively selected. The TCR originated in a man between 18 and 29 years old in good health. Some clones in this sample may be carry-over from other donors' samples. The CDR3 spells CASSLDRAGGYNEQFF. The CDR3 DNA reads TGCGCCAGCAGCTTGGACAGGGCAGGTGGGTACAATGAGCAGTTCTTC.